The entry that follows covers one T cell receptor (beta chain) sequence. Its target is not known. Sequencing was performed with immunoSEQ multiplex PCR; in TCRdb, only in-frame clones are kept and a portion is missing. This table holds 99,000 or so clones, just under 95% found once. The sample belongs to a study of siplizumab effects on memory and regulatory T cells. Overall study results and limits: Unstimulated subsets accounted for the mapping of only a minor share of the clones that were alloreactive.

With 4 bases clipped from V and 14 bases from J, the junction kept 21 bases outside the gene matches. The CDR3 contains 17 residues. Germline V gene lookup returns CDR1 MDHEN and CDR2 SYDVKM. The material sequenced was non-Treg CD4+ T cells sorted from blood. The rearrangement joins TRBV28 to TRBJ2-1; 9 nucleotides line up with TRBD1. This receptor was obtained from a human donor in good health. In nucleotides, the CDR3 is TGTGCCAGCAGTTCATTTCCGGACAGGGGCCTCGGGACTACGGAGTTCTTC. Protein: CASSSFPDRGLGTTEFF.